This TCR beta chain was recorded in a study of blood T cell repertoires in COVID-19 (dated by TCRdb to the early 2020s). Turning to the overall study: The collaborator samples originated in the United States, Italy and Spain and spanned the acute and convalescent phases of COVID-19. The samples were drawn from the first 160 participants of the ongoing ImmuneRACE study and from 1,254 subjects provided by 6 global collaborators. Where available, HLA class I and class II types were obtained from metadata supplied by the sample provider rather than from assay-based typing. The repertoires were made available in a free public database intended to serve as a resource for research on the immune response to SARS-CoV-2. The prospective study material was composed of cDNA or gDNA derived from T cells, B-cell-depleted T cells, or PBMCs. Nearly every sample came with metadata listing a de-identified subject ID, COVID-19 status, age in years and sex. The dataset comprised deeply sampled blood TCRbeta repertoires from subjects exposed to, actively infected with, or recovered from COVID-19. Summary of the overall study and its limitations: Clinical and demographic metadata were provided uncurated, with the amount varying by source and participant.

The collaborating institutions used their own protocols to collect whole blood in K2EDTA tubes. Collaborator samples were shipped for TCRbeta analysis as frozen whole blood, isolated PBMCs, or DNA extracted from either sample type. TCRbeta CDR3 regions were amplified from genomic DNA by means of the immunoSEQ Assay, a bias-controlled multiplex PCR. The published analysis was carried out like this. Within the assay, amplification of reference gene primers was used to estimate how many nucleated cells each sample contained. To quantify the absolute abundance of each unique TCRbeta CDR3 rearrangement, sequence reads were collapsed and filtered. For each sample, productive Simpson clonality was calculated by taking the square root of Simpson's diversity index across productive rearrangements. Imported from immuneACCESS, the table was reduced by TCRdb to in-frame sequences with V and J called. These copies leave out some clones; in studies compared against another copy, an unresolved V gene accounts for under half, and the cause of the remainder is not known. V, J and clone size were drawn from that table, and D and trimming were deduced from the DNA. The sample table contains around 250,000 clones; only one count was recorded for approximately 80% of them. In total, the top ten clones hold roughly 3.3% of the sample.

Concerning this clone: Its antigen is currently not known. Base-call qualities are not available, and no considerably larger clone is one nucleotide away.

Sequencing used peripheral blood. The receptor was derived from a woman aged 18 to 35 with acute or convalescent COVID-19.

The nucleotide sequence reads TGTGCCAGCAGCTCGGGACTCCGTAATGAAAAACTGTTTTTT. Its protein product is CASSSGLRNEKLFF. The chain links TRBV7-9 with TRBJ1-4, with TRBD1 perhaps the D gene, on 5 matching bases. The CDR3 covers 14 residues, taking in both the cysteine and the phenylalanine. Only the CDR3 region is kept as DNA, spanning 42 bases read in frame from base 1. V sheds 4 bases and J sheds 4 bases, leaving 10 bases between their ends. The germline V gene (reference sequence) specifies SEHNR as CDR1 and FQNEAQ as CDR2.